A selection of T cell receptor beta chains follows, all from one sample in a study of early T cells in non-severe SARS-CoV-2 infection. TCRdb passed the 5' RACE reads through MiXCR, listing each CDR3 protein once. The table has 95,000 to 150,000 distinct CDR3 sequences, approximately 15% seen once. Sequenced input: whole blood. These receptors were collected from an adult who was a healthcare worker with PCR-confirmed SARS-CoV-2 infection or an uninfected control (not recorded which). Both conserved end residues are part of each CDR3. A D gene is named only where the DNA matches it firmly. Expanded clones are given a class, and other clones once, few, many or no size at all.

v_call	j_call	d_call	clone_size	cdr3_nt	cdr3_aa
TRBV19	TRBJ1-4	TRBD1	.	TGTGCCAGTAGTATCGACAGGGCTAATGAAAAACTGTTTTTT	CASSIDRANEKLFF
TRBV6-2/TRBV6-3	TRBJ1-2	.	many	TGTGCCAGCAGTTCGGACTATGGCTACACCTTC	CASSSDYGYTF
TRBV7-2	TRBJ2-3	.	.	TGTGCCAGCAGCTTACAAGCTAGCGCTCTCACAGATACGCAGTATTTT	CASSLQASALTDTQYF
TRBV10-2	TRBJ2-2	.	.	TGCGCCAGCAGGGAACCCCCCGGGGAGCTGTTTTTT	CASREPPGELFF
TRBV2	TRBJ1-6	.	few	TGTGCCACCGCATACGGGACCTGGGGTTCACCCCTCCACTTT	CATAYGTWGSPLHF
TRBV29-1	TRBJ2-2	.	few	TGCAGCGCATGGGGGTCGAACACCGGGGAGCTGTTTTTT	CSAWGSNTGELFF
TRBV29-1	TRBJ2-3	.	.	TGCAGCGTTGCTACTGGTGCTAGCACAGATACGCAGTATTTT	CSVATGASTDTQYF
TRBV20-1	TRBJ1-1	.	.	TGCAGTTTTCGGGACGCCCGACAGGATGAAGCTTTCTTT	CSFRDARQDEAFF
TRBV6-2/TRBV6-3	TRBJ2-1	TRBD2	.	TGTGCCAGCACCTTACAGGGGACTAGCGGGGCTGGTGAGCAGTTCTTC	CASTLQGTSGAGEQFF
TRBV20-1	TRBJ2-7	TRBD1	few	TGCAGTGCTAAAACCGGGACAGGGGGCATCGAGCAGTACTTC	CSAKTGTGGIEQYF
TRBV6-5	TRBJ2-1	TRBD1	few	TGTGCCAGCAGTTACTCTCAGGGGGCAAATGAGCAGTTCTTC	CASSYSQGANEQFF
TRBV20-1	TRBJ2-3	TRBD2	.	TGCAGTGCGCGGGGGTCGACGGGGGATACGCAGTATTTT	CSARGSTGDTQYF
TRBV2	TRBJ2-3	TRBD1	.	TGTGCCAGCAGTCGGGACAGGGGACGCACAGATACGCAGTATTTT	CASSRDRGRTDTQYF
TRBV5-4	TRBJ2-5	TRBD2	.	TGTGCCAGCAGTCCGATGAAGGCAGCGGGGAGTCTTGAGACCCAGTACTTC	CASSPMKAAGSLETQYF
TRBV13	TRBJ1-4	.	many	TGTGCCAGCAGCTCGAGAGAGGGGCGGGGAGAAAAACTGTTTTTT	CASSSREGRGEKLFF
TRBV10-1	TRBJ2-3	.	.	TGCGCCAGCAGTGAGTCATCAGATACGCAGTATTTT	CASSESSDTQYF